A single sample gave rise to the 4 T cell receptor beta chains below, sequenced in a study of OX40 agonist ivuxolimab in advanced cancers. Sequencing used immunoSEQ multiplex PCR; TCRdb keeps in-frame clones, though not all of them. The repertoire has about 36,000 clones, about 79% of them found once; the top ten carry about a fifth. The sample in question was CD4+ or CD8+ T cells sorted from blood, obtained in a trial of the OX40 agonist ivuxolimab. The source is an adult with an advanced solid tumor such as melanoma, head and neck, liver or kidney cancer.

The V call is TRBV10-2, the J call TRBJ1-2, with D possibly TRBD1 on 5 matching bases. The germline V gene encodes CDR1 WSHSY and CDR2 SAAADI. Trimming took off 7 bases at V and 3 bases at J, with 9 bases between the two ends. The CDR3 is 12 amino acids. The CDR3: CASMRDDYGYTF. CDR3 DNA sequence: TGCGCCAGCATGAGGGACGACTATGGCTACACCTTC.

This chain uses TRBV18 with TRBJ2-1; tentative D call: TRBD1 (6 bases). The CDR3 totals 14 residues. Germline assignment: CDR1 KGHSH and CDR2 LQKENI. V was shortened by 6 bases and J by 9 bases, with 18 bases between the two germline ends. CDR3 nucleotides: TGTGCCAGCTCGCAACAGGGTTACAACGGTGAGCAGTTCTTC. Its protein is CASSQQGYNGEQFF.

As DNA, the CDR3 is TGTGCCAGCAGTTTTCCGGGACAGGGGGCATTGCAGTTCTTC. It is translated as CASSFPGQGALQFF. The V call is TRBV6-6, the J call TRBJ2-1; 12 bases are a match to TRBD1. The CDR3 totals 14 residues. Germline V lookup: CDR1 MNHNY, CDR2 SVGAGI (reference sequence). J lost 12 bases, V lost 4 bases, and 7 bases had no gene match.

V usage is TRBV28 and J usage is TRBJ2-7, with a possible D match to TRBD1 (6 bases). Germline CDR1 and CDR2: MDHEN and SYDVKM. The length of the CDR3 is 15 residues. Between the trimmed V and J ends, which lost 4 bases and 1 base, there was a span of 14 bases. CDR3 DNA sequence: TGTGCCAGCAGTTCGACAGGACCCCGATCCTACGAGCAGTACGTC. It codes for CASSSTGPRSYEQYV.